The following is a T cell receptor (beta chain) sequence with its context. Its specificity is not known. Unexposed donor CD4+ T cells date from about 2011-2018, before the COVID-19 pandemic. The cells were cultured for about ten days before CD4+ T cells were isolated. The data were obtained in a study of CD4 T cells in relation to SARS-CoV-2 and coronaviruses. The data were produced by immunoSEQ multiplex PCR, yet TCRdb's version contains in-frame clones alone and is incomplete. The table lists about 26,000 clones, 73% of them singletons, with approximately 21% in the top ten. The CDR3 is 13 amino acids. Germline lookup yields CDR1 SGHRS and CDR2 YFSETQ. Trimming took 0 bases from V and 7 from J, leaving 10 bases between them.

This TCR came from a human donor in good health. What was sequenced was CD4+ T cells from PBMCs, cultured in vitro. The chain links TRBV5-1 to TRBJ1-2; D is unclear. The chain's CDR3 is CASSLEVLGGYTF. The CDR3 coding sequence is TGCGCCAGCAGCTTGGAGGTGTTAGGTGGCTACACCTTC.